The present T cell receptor (beta chain) was sequenced within a study of OX40 agonist ivuxolimab in advanced cancers. Study in general: Earlier anti-PD-1, anti-PD-L1 or anti-CTLA-4 therapy was permitted; roughly 42% had received some.

Generated by immunoSEQ multiplex PCR, the TCRdb table keeps only in-frame clones and is missing some. The sample lists 95,000 to 100,000 clones; under 90% were seen once. The germline gives CDR1 KGHSH, CDR2 LQKENI. The length of the CDR3 is 14 residues. V was pared by 4 bases and J by 4 bases, with 13 bases between. Sequencing used CD4+ or CD8+ T cells sorted from blood, obtained in a trial of the OX40 agonist ivuxolimab. This chain joins TRBV18 and TRBJ2-5; TRBD2 is a possible D gene (6 bases). The TCR was taken from an adult with an advanced solid tumor such as melanoma, head and neck, liver or kidney cancer. CDR3 bases: TGTGCCAGCTCACGAGGGACTGAGGGAGAGACCCAGTACTTC. The encoded protein is CASSRGTEGETQYF.